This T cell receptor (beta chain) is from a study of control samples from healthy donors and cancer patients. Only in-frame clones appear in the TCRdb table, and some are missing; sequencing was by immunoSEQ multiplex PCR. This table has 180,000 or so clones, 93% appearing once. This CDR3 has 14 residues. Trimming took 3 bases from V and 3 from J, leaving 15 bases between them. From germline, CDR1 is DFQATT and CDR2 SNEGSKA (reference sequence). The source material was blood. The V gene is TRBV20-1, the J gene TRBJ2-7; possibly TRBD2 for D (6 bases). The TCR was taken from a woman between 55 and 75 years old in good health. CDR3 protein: CSASSGTGDYEQYF. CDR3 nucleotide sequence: TGCAGTGCTAGTTCCGGGACGGGGGACTACGAGCAGTACTTC.